This TCR beta chain was retrieved from a study of cytomegalovirus exposure and HLA in healthy donors. Both 60 Vbeta primers and 13 Jbeta primers went into the PCR. The data were produced by immunoSEQ multiplex PCR, yet TCRdb's version contains in-frame clones alone and is incomplete. Of a few hundred thousand clones detected, about 83% appear once; the ten largest clones hold 15%. The CDR3 spans 17 residues. The V segment lost 7 bases and the J segment 4 bases; nucleotides outside the gene matches: 13. Germline lookup yields CDR1 MNHEY and CDR2 SMNVEV (reference sequence). V is TRBV27 and J is TRBJ2-1; 10 nucleotides line up with TRBD2. Sequencing was performed on PBMCs. The TCR sequence derives from a man aged 35 to 55 in good health and CMV-seronegative. This chain's CDR3 is CASTRAGGPPFYNEQFF. The CDR3 DNA reads TGTGCCAGCACTAGAGCGGGAGGGCCCCCTTTTTACAATGAGCAGTTCTTC.